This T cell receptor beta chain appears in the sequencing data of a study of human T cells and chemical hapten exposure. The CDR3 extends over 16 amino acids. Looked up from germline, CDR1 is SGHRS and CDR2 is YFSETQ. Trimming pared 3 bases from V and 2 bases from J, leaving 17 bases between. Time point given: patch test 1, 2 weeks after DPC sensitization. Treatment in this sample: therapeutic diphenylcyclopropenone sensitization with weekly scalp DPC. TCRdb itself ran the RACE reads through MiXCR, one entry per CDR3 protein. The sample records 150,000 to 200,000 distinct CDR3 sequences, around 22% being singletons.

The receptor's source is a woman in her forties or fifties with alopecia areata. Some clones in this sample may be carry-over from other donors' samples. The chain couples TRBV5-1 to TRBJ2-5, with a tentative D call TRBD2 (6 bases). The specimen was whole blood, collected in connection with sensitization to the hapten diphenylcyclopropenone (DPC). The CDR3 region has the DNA TGCGCCAGCAGCTGGGGACCAACCGGAGGGCAAGAGACCCAGTACTTC. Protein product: CASSWGPTGGQETQYF.